This T cell receptor beta chain was obtained from a study of blood T cell repertoires in COVID-19. The method was immunoSEQ multiplex PCR; TCRdb's version includes in-frame clones alone and lacks a portion of them. Here the sample spans more than 400,000 clones, around 90% being singletons. Participants spanned ages about 18 to 95 years and resided in about 24 US areas. Cohort assignment relied on participant-reported clinical history. The CDR3 has 13 residues. Trimming left V 2 bases short and J 5 bases short, with 11 bases between. Germline assignment: CDR1 SGHDT and CDR2 YYEEEE. The receptor comes from a young man who had recovered from COVID-19. The J gene is TRBJ2-7, the V gene TRBV5-6; tentatively, D is TRBD2 (5 bases). Source material: PBMCs or T cells enriched from blood (not recorded which). CDR3 sequence: CASSLERVNEQYF. Written as DNA, the CDR3 is TGTGCCAGCAGCTTAGAGAGGGTGAACGAGCAGTACTTC.